This T cell receptor (beta chain) was profiled in a study of monozygotic twins with inflammatory bowel disease. CDR3 length equals 15 residues. The V gene's germline CDR1 is LGHDT and CDR2 YNNKEL (reference sequence). From its re-call of the 5' RACE reads, TCRdb lists each CDR3 protein once, without DNA. The sample has 150,000 to 200,000 distinct CDR3 sequences, and its top ten clones hold around 7.2%. The sequenced sample was blood. This receptor was obtained from a human donor with ulcerative colitis or Crohn's disease, or a healthy co-twin of an affected twin (not recorded which). The rearrangement uses TRBV3-1 and TRBJ2-7; as DNA is missing, the TRBD1 call by TCRdb cannot be tested. The CDR3 region is CASSLETGWTYEQYF.